The 9 T cell receptor beta chains in this list originate from one sample, sequenced in a study of cytomegalovirus exposure and HLA in healthy donors. Data came from immunoSEQ multiplex PCR; TCRdb stores just in-frame clones and leaves some out. The sample lists 120,000 or so clones, roughly 89% occurring once. The sample was PBMCs. The origin of the receptors is a woman aged 18-30 years in good health and CMV-seronegative.

This clone showed up just once. The chain carries TRBV6-4 and TRBJ2-1; D not certain. Germline V CDR1 and CDR2: MRHNA, SNTAGT. V was trimmed by 2 bases and J by 0 bases, leaving 8 bases between them. This CDR3 comprises 15 residues. CDR3 protein: CASSDSESSYNEQFF. CDR3 coding DNA: TGTGCCAGCAGTGACAGCGAGAGCTCCTACAATGAGCAGTTCTTC.

This sequence joins TRBV7-8 and TRBJ1-1; D not resolved. The CDR3 is 11 amino acids. Between the trimmed V and J ends, which lost 5 bases and 4 bases, there was a span of 5 bases. Germline V gene sequence: CDR1 SGHVS, CDR2 FQNEAQ. The CDR3 region is CASSQATEAFF. Here the CDR3 DNA reads TGTGCCAGCAGCCAGGCCACTGAAGCTTTCTTT.

The chain combines TRBV7-9 with TRBJ2-5; unclear D gene. The V end lost 5 bases, the J end lost 3 bases, and 4 bases lay between the germline ends. This CDR3 has 11 residues. The germline V gene has CDR1 SEHNR and CDR2 FQNEAQ (reference sequence). CDR3 nucleotides: TGTGCCAGCAGCGCGAAAGAGACCCAGTACTTC. Amino acids: CASSAKETQYF.

The CDR3 region is CAISEGYGGTDTQYF. CDR3 bases: TGTGCCATCAGTGAGGGATACGGGGGCACAGATACGCAGTATTTT. The chain couples TRBV10-3 to TRBJ2-3, with D tentatively TRBD2 (5 bases). V was pared by 2 bases and J by 1 base, with 10 bases between. The CDR3 sequence is 15 residues long. Germline V gene lookup returns CDR1 ENHRY and CDR2 SYGVKD.

CDR3 bases: TGTGCCAGCACTAAACGAGGGGGCACCGAGCAGTACTTC. Residues: CASTKRGGTEQYF. The J gene is TRBJ2-7, the V gene TRBV11-3; 7 positions agree with TRBD1. CDR1 and CDR2 (germline): SGHNT, YENEEA. Unmatched junction bases numbered 9, after V lost 7 bases and J lost 6 bases. The CDR3 spans 13 residues.

The rearrangement uses TRBV6-4 and TRBJ2-1; 8 bases fit TRBD1. Germline V gene lookup returns CDR1 MRHNA and CDR2 SNTAGT. Losses at the gene ends were 1 base for V and 8 bases for J; bases not matched to a gene: 4. The CDR3 is 14 amino acids. The CDR3 bases are TGTGCCAGCAGTGACTATCGACAGGGGTATGAGCAGTTCTTC. It translates to CASSDYRQGYEQFF.

This chain links TRBV6-6 with TRBJ2-3; the D is unclear. The CDR3 length is 12 residues. Germline CDR1 reads MNHNY; CDR2 reads SVGAGI (reference sequence). V gave up 8 bases and J gave up 0 bases, with 6 bases separating them. The CDR3: CASASSTDTQYF. The CDR3 nucleotides are TGTGCCAGCGCGAGTAGCACAGATACGCAGTATTTT.

This rearrangement joins TRBV18 to TRBJ2-1, with D perhaps matching TRBD2 (6 bases). The CDR3 has 14 amino acids. Between the trimmed V and J ends, which lost 3 bases and 6 bases, there was a span of 12 bases. Germline loops: CDR1 KGHSH, CDR2 LQKENI. CDR3 sequence (DNA): TGTGCCAGCTCACCGGGACTGGCTACCAATGAGCAGTTCTTC. This encodes CASSPGLATNEQFF.

V and J are TRBV7-6 and TRBJ2-1; 14 nucleotides agree with TRBD2. The germline V gene has CDR1 SGHVS and CDR2 FNYEAQ. CDR3 length equals 15 residues. The J segment lost 10 bases and the V segment lost 1 base, leaving 3 bases of the junction unmatched. CDR3 DNA sequence: TGTGCCAGCAGCTTAGAGGGACTAGCGGGAGAAGAGCAGTTCTTC. Translated, it gives CASSLEGLAGEEQFF. The full variable domain, completed using reference TRBV7-6 and TRBJ2-1, is GAGVSQSPRYKVTKRGQDVALRCDPISGHVSLYWYRQALGQGPEFLTYFNYEAQQDKSGLPNDRFSAERPEGSISTLTIQRTEQRDSAMYRCASSLEGLAGEEQFFGPGTRLTVL.